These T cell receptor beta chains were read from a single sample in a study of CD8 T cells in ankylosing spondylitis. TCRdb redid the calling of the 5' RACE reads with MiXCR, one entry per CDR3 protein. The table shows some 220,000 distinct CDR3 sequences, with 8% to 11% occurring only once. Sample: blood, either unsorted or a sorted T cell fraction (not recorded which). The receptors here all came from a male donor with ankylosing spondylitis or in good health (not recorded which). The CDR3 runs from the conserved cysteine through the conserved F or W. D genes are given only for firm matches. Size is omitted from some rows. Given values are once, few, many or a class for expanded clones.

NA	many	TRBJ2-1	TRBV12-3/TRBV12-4	TGTGCCAGCGAACTAGCCTACTCCTACAATGAGCAGTTCTTC	CASELAYSYNEQFF
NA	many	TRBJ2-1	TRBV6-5	TGTGCCAGCAGGGAGTACAATGAGCAGTTCTTC	CASREYNEQFF
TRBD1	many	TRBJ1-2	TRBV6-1	TGTGCCAGCAGTCCGAGGACAGGGGGGGGCTATGGCTACACCTTC	CASSPRTGGGYGYTF
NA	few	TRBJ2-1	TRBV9	TGTGCCAGCAGCGATAGCGGTTACAATGAGCAGTTCTTC	CASSDSGYNEQFF
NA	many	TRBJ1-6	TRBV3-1	TGTGCCAGCAGCCAAGCATCGTGGACAGAGAATTCACCCCTCCACTTT	CASSQASWTENSPLHF
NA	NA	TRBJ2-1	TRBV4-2	TGTACCAGCAGCCCCCTCGGGGACTACAATGAGCAGTTCTTC	CTSSPLGDYNEQFF
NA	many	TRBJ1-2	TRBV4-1	TGCGCCAGCAGCCAAGAAGGGCAGGGACTCTATGGCTACACCTTC	CASSQEGQGLYGYTF
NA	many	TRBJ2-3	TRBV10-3	TGTGCCATCCGGCGGAAAGATACGCAGTATTTT	CAIRRKDTQYF
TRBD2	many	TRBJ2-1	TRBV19	TGTGCCAGTAGTCCCAGACTAGCGGGAGGAAACTACAATGAGCAGTTCTTC	CASSPRLAGGNYNEQFF
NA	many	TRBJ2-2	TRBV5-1	TGCGCCAGCAATAGTAGGGCTGGGATCGGGGAGCTGTTTTTT	CASNSRAGIGELFF
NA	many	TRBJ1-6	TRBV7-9	TGTGCCAGCAGCTTAGAAGGGTCCTATAATTCACCCCTCCACTTT	CASSLEGSYNSPLHF
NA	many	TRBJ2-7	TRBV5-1	TGCGCCAGCTACCGGGGGACGGGCCCGTCCTACGAGCAGTACTTC	CASYRGTGPSYEQYF
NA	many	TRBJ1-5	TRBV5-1	TGCGCCAGCAGCTTGCAGGCAGGCTCCGGCCAGCCCCAGCATTTT	CASSLQAGSGQPQHF
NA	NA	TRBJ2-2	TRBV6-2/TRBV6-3	TGTGCCAGCAGTCTTCCCCAGGGGCGCACCGGGGAGCTGTTTTTT	CASSLPQGRTGELFF
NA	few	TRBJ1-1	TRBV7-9	TGTGCCAGCAGCTCACCGGGACATTTCGAAGCTTTCTTT	CASSSPGHFEAFF
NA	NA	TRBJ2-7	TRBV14	TGTGCCAGCAGCCAAGAGACTGCGGGTTACTACGAGCAGTACTTC	CASSQETAGYYEQYF
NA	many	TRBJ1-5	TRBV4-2	TGTGCCAGCAGCCAAGAGGGTTTGGGAGTTACGAGCAATCAGCCCCAGCATTTT	CASSQEGLGVTSNQPQHF
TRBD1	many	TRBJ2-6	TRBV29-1	TGCAGCGTCGGGACAGGCGGTCTCTCTGGGGCCAACGTCCTGACTTTC	CSVGTGGLSGANVLTF
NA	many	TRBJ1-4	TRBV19	TGTGCCAGTAGTATTCGGCAGACACTGTTTTTT	CASSIRQTLFF
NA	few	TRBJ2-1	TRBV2	TGTGCCAGCAGTGATAGTGGGGAGCAGTTCTTC	CASSDSGEQFF
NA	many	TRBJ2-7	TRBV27	TGTGCCAGCAGTTTAAACCACTACGAGCAGTACTTC	CASSLNHYEQYF
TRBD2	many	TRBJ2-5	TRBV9	TGTGCCAGCAGCTTCTGGACTAGCGGAGGACCAGAGACCCAGTACTTC	CASSFWTSGGPETQYF
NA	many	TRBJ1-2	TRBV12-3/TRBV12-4	TGTGCCAGCAGTTTAGCCACACCTAACTATGGCTACACCTTC	CASSLATPNYGYTF
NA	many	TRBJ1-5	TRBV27	TGTGCCAGCAGTCTAATGGGGAATCAGCCCCAGCATTTT	CASSLMGNQPQHF
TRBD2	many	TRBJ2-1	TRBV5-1	TGCGCCAGCAGCTCCACTACTAGCGGGGGAGTCAATGAGCAGTTCTTC	CASSSTTSGGVNEQFF
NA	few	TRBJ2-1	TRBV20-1	TGCAGTGCGGGAAGGTCCCAGGGGCTAGGCGACAATGAGCAGTTCTTC	CSAGRSQGLGDNEQFF
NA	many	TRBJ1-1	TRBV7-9	TGTGCCAGCAGCCTGGACTTCACTGAAGCTTTCTTT	CASSLDFTEAFF
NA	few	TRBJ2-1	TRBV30	TGTGCCTGGAGTGTAGGGACCTCCTACAATGAGCAGTTCTTC	CAWSVGTSYNEQFF
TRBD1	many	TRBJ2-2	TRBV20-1	TGCAGTGCTAGAGATAGGGGACAGGGGTCCGGGGAGCTGTTTTTT	CSARDRGQGSGELFF
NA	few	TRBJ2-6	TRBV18	TGTGCCAGCTCACCACCGCAATACTCTGGGGCCAACGTCCTGACTTTC	CASSPPQYSGANVLTF
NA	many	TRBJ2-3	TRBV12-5	TGTGCTACAAGCAGCACAGATACGCAGTATTTT	CATSSTDTQYF
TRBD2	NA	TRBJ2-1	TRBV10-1	TGCGCCAGCAGTTCCCAAGGAATAGCGGGAGAGCAGAATGAGCAGTTCTTC	CASSSQGIAGEQNEQFF
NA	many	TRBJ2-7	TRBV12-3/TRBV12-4	TGTGCCAGCACCACAACGGCACAGGGCCCCTACGAGCAGTACTTC	CASTTTAQGPYEQYF
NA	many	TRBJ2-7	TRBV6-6	TGTGCCAGCAGCGATCGGGACGGCTACGAGCAGTACTTC	CASSDRDGYEQYF
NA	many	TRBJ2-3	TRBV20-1	TGCAGTGCTTTTCCGATTACCCTCGGCACAGATACGCAGTATTTT	CSAFPITLGTDTQYF
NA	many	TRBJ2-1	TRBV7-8	TGTGCCAGCAGCTTAACTTTTGGGGGGGCGGGGAGAGGTGAGCAGTTCTTC	CASSLTFGGAGRGEQFF
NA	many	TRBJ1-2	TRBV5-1	TGCGCCAGCAGCTTGACGGAGGGCGGTAACTATGGCTACACCTTC	CASSLTEGGNYGYTF
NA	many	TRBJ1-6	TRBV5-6	TGTGCCAGCGCCCTGAGCTTCGGAGATTCACCCCTCCACTTT	CASALSFGDSPLHF
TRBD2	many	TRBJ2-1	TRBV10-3	TGTGCCATCAGTGAATCGAGCGGGGGCCACAATGAGCAGTTCTTC	CAISESSGGHNEQFF
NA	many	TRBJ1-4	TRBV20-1	TGCAGTGCTAGAGTTTCTGGGCTGGGGGAAAAACTGTTTTTT	CSARVSGLGEKLFF
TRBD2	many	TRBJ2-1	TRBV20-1	TGCAGTGCTAGCCGGGCTAGCGGGAGACCAAGCTCCTACAATGAGCAGTTCTTC	CSASRASGRPSSYNEQFF
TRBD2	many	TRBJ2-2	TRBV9	TGTGCCAGCAGCGCGAGGGAGGGAAACACCGGGGAGCTGTTTTTT	CASSAREGNTGELFF
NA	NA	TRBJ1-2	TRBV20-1	TGCAGTGCGAGAGTCCTTAAGGCCGGAGGGGGCTACACCTTC	CSARVLKAGGGYTF
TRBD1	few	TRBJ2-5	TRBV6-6	TGTGCCAGCAGTCCTGACAGGGCGGAGACCCAGTACTTC	CASSPDRAETQYF
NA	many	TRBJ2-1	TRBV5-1	TGCGCCAGCAGCCTCGATCTAGGACCCAATGAGCAGTTCTTC	CASSLDLGPNEQFF
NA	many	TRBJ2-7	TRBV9	TGTGCCAGCAGCGTAGGACTTGGGGATACCTACGAGCAGTACTTC	CASSVGLGDTYEQYF
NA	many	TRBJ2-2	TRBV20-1	TGCAGTGCTATAAAAGGGCAGCCTAGCACCGGGGAGCTGTTTTTT	CSAIKGQPSTGELFF
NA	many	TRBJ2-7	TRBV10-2	TGCGCCAGCAGTGCAGGCCGTACCTCCTACGAGCAGTACTTC	CASSAGRTSYEQYF
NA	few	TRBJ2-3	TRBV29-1	TGCAGCGTTGGCAGGACACCTAGCACAGATACGCAGTATTTT	CSVGRTPSTDTQYF
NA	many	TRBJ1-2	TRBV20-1	TGCAGTGCTAGGAGCGGAGGGGGCTATGGCTACACCTTC	CSARSGGGYGYTF
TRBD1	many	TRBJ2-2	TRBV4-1	TGCGCCAGCAGCCCCTCCAATGGACAGGGGCCCGCCGGGGAGCTGTTTTTT	CASSPSNGQGPAGELFF
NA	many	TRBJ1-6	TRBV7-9	TGTGCCAGCAGCTTAGATGGAGGGGCTTCACCCCTCCACTTT	CASSLDGGASPLHF
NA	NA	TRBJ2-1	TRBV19	TGTGCCAGTAGTATAGGCTCCAATGAGCAGTTCTTC	CASSIGSNEQFF